This T cell receptor (beta chain) was found in a study of blood T cells in healthy people across ages. The use of a sample-barcoded 5' primer and a J-beta primer mix characterized a second PCR of 7 to 11 cycles. TCRdb reprocessed the 5' RACE reads via MiXCR and lists one record per CDR3 protein. Of about 1.1 million distinct CDR3 sequences in the sample, roughly two fifths are singletons; the top ten hold around 13%. The CDR3 sequence is 17 residues long. Trimming removed 4 bases from V and 0 bases from J, with 19 bases in between. The V gene's germline CDR1 is SGDLS and CDR2 YYNGEE. The sample taken for sequencing was blood. This chain joins TRBV9 and TRBJ1-2; D not certain. This clonotype originated in a man aged 18-30 years in good health. Written as DNA, the CDR3 is TGTGCCAGCAGCCGTCCGGTGGGTGGGCGACCTAACTATGGCTACACCTTC. It specifies CASSRPVGGRPNYGYTF.